This T cell receptor beta chain was recorded in a study of early T cells in non-severe SARS-CoV-2 infection. Turning to the study itself: Bulk RNA isolated from unsorted whole blood underwent sequencing; chains were not paired.

On this clonotype: Antigen specificity is unknown.

Study conclusions and caveats: Using VDJdb, the matching emphasized anti-spike CD8 responses while missing private and CD4 specificities.

The ends lost 6 bases at V and 5 bases at J; junction bases unmatched: 5. The CDR3 sequence is 14 residues long. Germline values: CDR1 MDHEN, CDR2 SYDVKM. Separate cDNA molecules each had unique molecular identifiers attached to them. TCRdb called the 5' RACE reads again in MiXCR, with one record for every CDR3 protein. Of some 96,000 distinct CDR3 sequences in the sample, around 14% were seen once. This receptor was obtained from an adult who was a healthcare worker with PCR-confirmed SARS-CoV-2 infection or an uninfected control (not recorded which). The chain couples TRBV28 to TRBJ2-1; 9 bases line up with TRBD2. The specimen sequenced was whole blood. CDR3 in amino acids: CASRGVAGDNEQFF. In DNA form, the CDR3 reads TGTGCCAGCAGAGGAGTAGCGGGAGACAATGAGCAGTTCTTC.